This T cell receptor beta chain was profiled in a study of read filtering for tumor transcriptome and immune sequencing (dated by TCRdb to 2019 to 2021). With respect to the entire study: The cohort consisted of approximately 17 male and roughly 15 female patients, with a mean age of about 66 years and an age range of about 40 to 85. One of the main goals was to work out a read-filtering strategy for immune repertoire data, in particular whether clonotypes backed by only a single read should be removed. After DNase treatment, whole-transcriptome libraries were prepared with the TruSeq RNA Access Library Prep Kit. By revised international staging, under 10 patients were R-ISS I, 15 to 20 were R-ISS II and about seven were R-ISS III. Using the same bone marrow samples, the study ran both targeted immune repertoire sequencing and bulk whole-transcriptome sequencing and then compared the TCR repertoires from each method. TCR-region mapped reads per sample ranged from about 3.5 to 10.27 million with IR-seq versus only about 80 to 1,300 with RNA-seq. The paper's findings and limits, for the study overall: The correlation between IR-seq and RNA-seq shared clonotype proportions rose when single-read clonotypes were removed. The sorted CD138-negative fraction was a mixed bone marrow immune population, not purified T cells. Compared with RNA-seq, IR-seq captured clonotypes at much greater depth and more reliably, and a smaller IR-seq throughput was enough to identify most of the shared clonotypes. In IR-seq, about 82% of clonotypes but roughly 4% of total reads were represented by single-read clonotypes, whereas in RNA-seq, 65% to 75% of clonotypes and approximately 40% of reads were represented by single-read clonotypes.

This clonotype came up many times. Its antigen is unknown. One base away there is no much larger clone; base qualities are not given. TCR libraries were built from roughly 400 ng RNA with the Immunoverse kit, using molecular barcoded adaptors covering alpha/delta and beta/gamma chains. TCR library preparation used the same RNA that was used for transcriptome sequencing. An Illumina HiSeq 4000 with 2 x 150 cycles was used to sequence the TCR libraries. The authors' analysis ran thus. MiXCR aligned TCR reads to human V, D, J and C references and assembled the aligned reads into CDR3 clonotypes, with quality filtering and error correction included. Clonotype counts and gene usage diversity were analyzed with the tcR package in R. Raw mapping reads were checked after the RNA-seq reads had been mapped by STAR aligner version 2.5.3a onto the human GRCh37 genome. To test how sequencing depth affects detected clonotypes, IR-seq fastq files were randomly downsampled with Seqtk 1.3. Using fastp at Q25 and MiXCR, TCRdb reprocessed the public reads and kept productive beta chains. For every CDR3 protein sequence, its rows merge into one entry that carries the most common genes and DNA. The V and J calls and clone size are TCRdb's, not the authors'. In this sample the table shows tens of thousands of distinct CDR3 sequences, under 25% of which occur a single time. Roughly 11% of the sample comes from the top ten.

Each patient had bone marrow sampled at the time of active disease. Ficoll-Hypaque density gradient centrifugation was used to isolate the bone marrow mononuclear cells. Myeloma plasma cells were removed and CD138-negative cells were obtained by negative selection following labeling with CD138 magnetic microbeads on a MACS separator. The purity of the isolated cells was checked by flow cytometry with CD138 antibodies on an Attune NxT. TRIzol reagent was used to extract total RNA, which was then quantified with a NanoDrop spectrophotometer. For each patient, the CD138-negative bone marrow sample underwent paired RNA-seq and IR-seq. The CDR3, cysteine through phenylalanine, is 13 amino acids long. Here the CDR3 DNA is all that survives: 39 bases in frame from base 1. At the junction V is shortened by 3 bases and J by 4 bases, with 8 bases in between. Reading the germline V gene (reference sequence) gives CDR1 SGHKS and CDR2 YYEKEE.

The sequence is built from TRBV5-5 and TRBJ1-5; the D region possibly corresponds to TRBD1 (5 bases align). This clonotype originated in a donor aged 40 or older with multiple myeloma. The sequenced material came from a population of CD138-negative cells sorted from bone marrow. What this sample's cell subset or site label stands for: bone marrow mononuclear cells depleted of CD138+ plasma/myeloma cells by negative magnetic selection. The CDR3: CASSYDRNQPQHF. The DNA sequence is given as TGTGCCAGCAGCTATGACAGAAATCAGCCCCAGCATTTT.